This is a list of T cell receptor beta chains from one sample in a study of shared clonotypes between healthy human individuals. Clones were sequenced by immunoSEQ multiplex PCR, and TCRdb holds only the in-frame ones, with some missing. This sample has some 1,100,000 clones, with around 78% found just once. Sequences were obtained from memory CD4+ T cells from PBMCs. All receptors come from a man aged 18 to 30 in good health. Some clones in this sample may be carry-over from other donors' samples. CDR3s include the opening cysteine and the closing phenylalanine or tryptophan. A D gene is named only where the DNA matches it firmly. The size entry is marked missing in some rows and otherwise reads once, few, many or a size class.

TRBJ2-7 NA TRBV2 NA 14 CASSDGRGNYEQYF TGTGCCAGCAGTGATGGGAGGGGGAACTACGAGCAGTACTTC
TRBJ2-7 NA TRBV28 TRBD1 14 CASTPAGTGYEQYF TGTGCCAGCACCCCGGCCGGGACAGGGTACGAGCAGTACTTC
TRBJ2-2 NA TRBV18 TRBD1 16 CASSPMTGINTGELFF TGTGCCAGCTCACCGATGACAGGGATCAACACCGGGGAGCTGTTTTTT
TRBJ1-1 NA TRBV9 NA 15 CASSVARRLGTEAFF TGTGCCAGCAGCGTAGCTAGGAGGCTGGGGACTGAAGCTTTCTTT
TRBJ2-7 NA TRBV5-8 NA 13 CASSLGRRNEQYF TGTGCCAGCAGCTTGGGTAGGAGGAACGAGCAGTACTTC
TRBJ2-4 NA TRBV4-1 NA 13 CASSQDSLNIQYF TGCGCCAGCAGCCAAGATTCTCTGAACATTCAGTACTTC
TRBJ2-4 few TRBV7-9 TRBD1 14 CASSRDDRGNIQYF TGTGCCAGCAGCCGGGATGACAGGGGTAACATTCAGTACTTC
TRBJ2-1 NA TRBV6-6 NA 13 CASNRPEVNEQFF TGTGCCAGCAACCGACCTGAGGTCAATGAGCAGTTCTTC
TRBJ1-1 NA TRBV2 NA 14 CASSPGSRNTEAFF TGTGCCAGCAGTCCCGGGTCAAGGAACACTGAAGCTTTCTTT
TRBJ1-3 NA TRBV5-1 NA 16 CASTRGDGGSGNTIYF TGCGCCAGCACGAGAGGGGACGGGGGCTCTGGAAACACCATATATTTT